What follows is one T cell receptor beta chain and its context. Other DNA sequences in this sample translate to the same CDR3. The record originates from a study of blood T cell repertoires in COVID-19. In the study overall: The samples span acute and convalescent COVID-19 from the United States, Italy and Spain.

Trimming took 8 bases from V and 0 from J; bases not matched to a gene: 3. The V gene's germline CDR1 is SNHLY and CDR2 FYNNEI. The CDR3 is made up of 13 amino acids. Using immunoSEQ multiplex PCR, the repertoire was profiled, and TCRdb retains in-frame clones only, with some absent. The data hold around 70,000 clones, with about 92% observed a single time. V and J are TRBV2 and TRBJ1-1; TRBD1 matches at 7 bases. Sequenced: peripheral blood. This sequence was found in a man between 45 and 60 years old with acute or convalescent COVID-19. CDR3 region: CASSGQMNTEAFF. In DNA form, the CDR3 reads TGTGCCAGCTCGGGACAGATGAACACTGAAGCTTTCTTT.